What follows are 28 T cell receptor beta chains derived from one specimen sequenced in a study of OX40 agonist ivuxolimab in advanced cancers. Sequenced by immunoSEQ multiplex PCR; TCRdb stores in-frame clones only, minus some. The profile shows roughly 70,000 clones, about 90% of them singletons. Sequences were derived from CD4+ or CD8+ T cells sorted from blood, sampled in a trial of the OX40 agonist ivuxolimab. The receptors were gathered from an adult with an advanced solid tumor such as melanoma, head and neck, liver or kidney cancer.

The chain links TRBV19 to TRBJ1-2; D gene uncertain. This CDR3 is built from 14 residues. Germline CDR1 LNHDA, CDR2 SQIVND (reference sequence). Trimming stripped 5 bases from V and 7 bases from J, with 17 bases between. The CDR3 reads CASSRRREAFGYTF. In nucleotides, the CDR3 is TGTGCCAGTAGTCGAAGGAGGGAGGCTTTTGGCTACACCTTC.

The chain is built from TRBV28 and TRBJ2-1; 10 positions match TRBD2. V gave up 11 bases and J gave up 9 bases; unmatched junction bases: 10. CDR1 and CDR2 (germline): MDHEN, SYDVKM. The CDR3 has 13 amino acids. The CDR3 reads CAGGLAGEGEQFF. The CDR3 DNA reads TGTGCCGGAGGGCTAGCGGGAGAGGGTGAGCAGTTCTTC.

This rearrangement joins TRBV7-2 to TRBJ2-7; TRBD1 agrees at 8 bases. Trimming removed 6 bases from V and 2 bases from J; junction bases left unmatched: 6. The CDR3 has 14 amino acids. Germline CDR1 and CDR2: SGHTA and FQGNSA. The CDR3, as DNA: TGTGCCAGCAGTTCGACAGGGGTTACCTACGAGCAGTACTTC. As protein: CASSSTGVTYEQYF.

The chain uses TRBV9 and TRBJ2-5; perhaps D is TRBD1 or TRBD2 (5 bases each). V gave up 4 bases and J gave up 5 bases, with 18 bases separating them. The germline V gene has CDR1 SGDLS and CDR2 YYNGEE. The CDR3 is made up of 15 amino acids. CDR3 DNA: TGTGCCAGCAGCCTGAGGGGTTCAGGGTCGGAGACCCAGTACTTC. Residues: CASSLRGSGSETQYF.

The chain joins TRBV4-2 to TRBJ1-4; D uncertain. This CDR3 has 13 residues. CDR1 LGHNA and CDR2 YNFKEQ come from the germline V gene. Trimming took 3 bases from V and 8 from J, leaving 10 bases between them. The CDR3 DNA sequence: TGTGCCAGCAGCCAGAGAAAGGGAGAAAAACTGTTTTTT. Its translation is CASSQRKGEKLFF.

DNA of the CDR3: TGCGCCAGTGAAGCGGGGCCGGGGGGCAATGAGCAGTTCTTC. Its protein is CASEAGPGGNEQFF. J is TRBJ2-1 and V is TRBV5-1; 7 bases line up with TRBD2. The CDR3 loop spans 14 amino acids. Germline values: CDR1 SGHRS, CDR2 YFSETQ. The trim removed 8 bases at V and 6 bases at J, leaving 11 bases unmatched.

The chain links TRBV27 to TRBJ2-5, with 8 nucleotides matching TRBD1. This CDR3 contains 14 residues. Germline lookup yields CDR1 MNHEY and CDR2 SMNVEV (reference sequence). After removal of 7 bases from V and 4 bases from J, the junction contained 8 bases not matched to a gene. The CDR3 reads CASTTDREGETQYF. As DNA, the CDR3 is TGTGCCAGCACCACGGACAGGGAAGGAGAGACCCAGTACTTC.

This sequence joins TRBV9 and TRBJ2-7; the D gene could be TRBD1 or TRBD2 (5 bases each). The length of the CDR3 is 13 residues. V dropped 1 base and J dropped 2 bases, with 7 bases sitting between them. The germline V gene encodes CDR1 SGDLS and CDR2 YYNGEE. This CDR3 reads CASSVRDAYEQYF. The CDR3 DNA sequence: TGTGCCAGCAGCGTAAGGGACGCCTACGAGCAGTACTTC. Together with reference TRBV9 and TRBJ2-7, the CDR3 gives the full variable domain: DSGVTQTPKHLITATGQRVTLRCSPRSGDLSVYWYQQSLDQGLQFLIQYYNGEERAKGNILERFSAQQFPDLHSELNLSSLELGDSALYFCASSVRDAYEQYFGPGTRLTVT.

CDR3: CASSDTNTGELFF. CDR3 DNA: TGTGCCAGCAGTGACACGAACACCGGGGAGCTGTTTTTT. V usage is TRBV6-4 and J usage is TRBJ2-2; D gene ambiguous. The germline V and J ends were trimmed by 2 bases and 0 bases, with 1 base remaining between them. CDR1 is MRHNA, CDR2 SNTAGT, per germline. The CDR3 runs to 13 residues.

V is TRBV5-1 and J is TRBJ1-1, with D perhaps matching TRBD1 (5 bases). Germline CDR1 reads SGHRS; CDR2 reads YFSETQ. The V end was cut by 4 bases, the J end by 5 bases, with 12 bases between. The CDR3 totals 13 residues. The CDR3, as DNA: TGCGCCAGCAGCCCCCGGGGCGTTACTGAAGCTTTCTTT. Encoded protein: CASSPRGVTEAFF. The whole variable domain, remainder taken from reference TRBV5-1 and TRBJ1-1, is KAGVTQTPRYLIKTRGQQVTLSCSPISGHRSVSWYQQTPGQGLQFLFEYFSETQRNKGNFPGRFSGRQFSNSRSEMNVSTLELGDSALYLCASSPRGVTEAFFGQGTRLTVV.

The rearrangement links TRBV4-1 to TRBJ2-7; 10 bases align to TRBD2. J gave up 5 bases and V 4 bases, and 5 bases lay outside the gene matches. The germline gives CDR1 MGHRA, CDR2 YSYEKL. The CDR3 length is 14 residues. CDR3 in amino acids: CASSPGTSVNEQYF. DNA for the CDR3: TGCGCCAGCAGCCCCGGGACTAGCGTGAACGAGCAGTACTTC.

The CDR3 is CASSPGAGWETQYF. The DNA for the CDR3 is TGTGCCAGTAGTCCGGGAGCCGGATGGGAGACCCAGTACTTC. V usage is TRBV19 and J usage is TRBJ2-5; tentative D call: TRBD2 (6 bases). V was shortened by 5 bases and J by 5 bases, with 15 bases between the two germline ends. There are 14 residues in the CDR3. CDR1 is LNHDA, CDR2 SQIVND, per germline (reference sequence). The whole variable domain, filled in from reference TRBV19 and TRBJ2-5, reads DGGITQSPKYLFRKEGQNVTLSCEQNLNHDAMYWYRQDPGQGLRLIYYSQIVNDFQKGDIAEGYSVSREKKESFPLTVTSAQKNPTAFYLCASSPGAGWETQYFGPGTRLLVL.

The CDR3 DNA reads TGTGCCAGCAGCTTTTACGGGGGCGAGCAGTACTTC. This codes for CASSFYGGEQYF. The rearrangement joins TRBV7-2 to TRBJ2-7, with a tentative D call TRBD2 (6 bases). V lost 3 bases to trimming and J lost 6 bases, with 9 bases between them. The CDR3 has 12 amino acids. Germline V gene lookup returns CDR1 SGHTA and CDR2 FQGNSA.

The V and J genes are TRBV10-3 and TRBJ2-4, with 12 bases aligning to TRBD1. The CDR3 length is 18 residues. Per germline, CDR1 ENHRY and CDR2 SYGVKD. V shed 4 bases, J shed 0 bases, and the junction held 7 bases outside the gene matches. The CDR3: CAISGGTGGRGAKNIQYF. Here the CDR3 DNA reads TGTGCCATCAGTGGGGGGACAGGGGGCAGAGGAGCCAAAAACATTCAGTACTTC.

The chain combines TRBV30 with TRBJ2-5; TRBD2 is a possible D gene (5 bases). This CDR3 is 13 amino acids long. The V gene's germline CDR1 is GTSNPN and CDR2 SVGIG (reference sequence). Trimming cost V 1 base and J 5 bases, with 11 bases left between them. The CDR3 DNA reads TGTGCCTGGAGTGGGGAGCCTCGCGAGACCCAGTACTTC. It yields the protein CAWSGEPRETQYF.

The chain combines TRBV20-1 with TRBJ2-7, with a possible D match to TRBD1 (5 bases). Between the trimmed V and J ends, which lost 5 bases and 2 bases, there was a span of 7 bases. The CDR3 length is 11 residues. Germline-derived CDR1 and CDR2 are DFQATT and SNEGSKA (reference sequence). CDR3 sequence reads: CSASDTYEQYF. The CDR3 DNA reads TGCAGTGCTTCGGACACCTACGAGCAGTACTTC.

The V and J genes are TRBV28 and TRBJ1-2, with D possibly matching TRBD1 (6 bases). The CDR3 is 15 amino acids. Trimming took off 5 bases at V and 4 bases at J, with 17 bases between the two ends. Germline V gene lookup returns CDR1 MDHEN and CDR2 SYDVKM. Here the CDR3 reads CASSDISRDTYGYTF. The CDR3 nucleotides read TGTGCCAGCAGTGACATCTCACGGGACACCTATGGCTACACCTTC.

J is TRBJ1-2 and V is TRBV7-9; 9 bases match TRBD1. The CDR3 consists of 16 residues. V lost 0 bases to trimming and J lost 8 bases; unmatched junction nucleotides: 10. CDR1 and CDR2 (germline): SEHNR, FQNEAQ (reference sequence). The CDR3 region has the DNA TGTGCCAGCAGCTTAGCCCAGGGACAGGGAACTAAGGGCTACACCTTC. Amino acids: CASSLAQGQGTKGYTF.

V is TRBV5-1 and J is TRBJ2-5; tentatively, D is TRBD1 (5 bases). CDR1 and CDR2 from the germline V gene are SGHRS and YFSETQ. The V end was cut by 4 bases, the J end by 2 bases, with 12 bases between. The CDR3 has 14 residues. CDR3 coding DNA: TGCGCCAGCAGCCCCCAGGGTCGTCAAGAGACCCAGTACTTC. Translating it yields CASSPQGRQETQYF.

Turning to this clone: The junction and the germline gene differ at one end; a read error may be behind it. The J gene is TRBJ1-3, the V gene TRBV7-2; 9 bases align to TRBD1. Germline CDR1 is SGHTA and CDR2 is FQGNSA. The CDR3 covers 15 residues. As DNA, the CDR3 is TGTGCCAGCAGTTTAGGGGGGACAGGGGGAAACACCATATATTTT. Protein: CASSLGGTGGNTIYF.

The chain carries TRBV19 and TRBJ2-7, with 8 bases matching TRBD1. CDR3 size: 13 residues. Germline loops: CDR1 LNHDA, CDR2 SQIVND (reference sequence). V lost 10 bases and J lost 7; bases outside the gene matches: 12. CDR3 nucleotide sequence: TGTGCCACTTCCGAGACAGGGGCAGGAGAGCAGTACTTC. Amino acids: CATSETGAGEQYF.

The chain combines TRBV9 with TRBJ2-7, with TRBD2 matching 7 bases. The length of the CDR3 is 14 residues. V lost 2 bases, J lost 5 bases, and 7 bases stayed unmatched. The germline CDR1 and CDR2 sequences are SGDLS and YYNGEE. The CDR3, as DNA: TGTGCCAGCAGCGTCCTGGGGGGGACCAACGAGCAGTACTTC. Translation: CASSVLGGTNEQYF.

The genes are TRBV9 and TRBJ2-5; possibly TRBD1 for D (7 bases). The CDR3 contains 15 residues. CDR1 is SGDLS and CDR2 is YYNGEE in the germline V gene. The V end was cut by 0 bases, the J end by 5 bases, with 14 bases between. The CDR3 is CASSVAVAGGETQYF. The CDR3 bases are TGTGCCAGCAGCGTAGCTGTCGCAGGGGGGGAGACCCAGTACTTC. The full variable domain, completed using reference TRBV9 and TRBJ2-5, is DSGVTQTPKHLITATGQRVTLRCSPRSGDLSVYWYQQSLDQGLQFLIQYYNGEERAKGNILERFSAQQFPDLHSELNLSSLELGDSALYFCASSVAVAGGETQYFGPGTRLLVL.

V usage is TRBV7-3 and J usage is TRBJ2-3; D gene ambiguous. V was clipped by 6 bases and J by 6 bases, with 7 bases between them. Looked up from germline, CDR1 is SGHTA and CDR2 is FQGTGA. The CDR3 totals 11 residues. In DNA, the CDR3 is TGTGCCAGCAGTCAAGCGGATACGCAGTATTTT. It yields the protein CASSQADTQYF.

The V call is TRBV7-2, the J call TRBJ1-4, with D hard to call. With 2 bases removed from V and 8 bases from J, the gap between germline ends came to 9 bases. The germline CDR1 and CDR2 sequences are SGHTA and FQGNSA. The CDR3 sequence is 13 residues long. CDR3 region: CASSLMRGEKLFF. In DNA, the CDR3 is TGTGCCAGCAGCTTAATGAGAGGCGAAAAACTGTTTTTT.

This clone was seen ten or more times. The rearrangement uses TRBV9 and TRBJ2-2; 11 nucleotides align to TRBD2. J was trimmed by 7 bases and V by 3 bases; bases with no gene match: 5. Germline CDR1 reads SGDLS; CDR2 reads YYNGEE. CDR3 length equals 15 residues. In DNA, the CDR3 is TGTGCCAGCAGCGCTAGCGGGGGGTTAGACGGGGAGCTGTTTTTT. Protein sequence: CASSASGGLDGELFF. Full variable domain (outside the CDR3, taken from reference TRBV9 and TRBJ2-2): DSGVTQTPKHLITATGQRVTLRCSPRSGDLSVYWYQQSLDQGLQFLIQYYNGEERAKGNILERFSAQQFPDLHSELNLSSLELGDSALYFCASSASGGLDGELFFGEGSRLTVL.

The rearrangement uses TRBV28 and TRBJ1-5; D is uncertain. V lost 4 bases, J lost 3 bases, and 10 bases lay in between. This CDR3 is built from 14 residues. Germline CDR1 is MDHEN and CDR2 is SYDVKM. The CDR3 sequence: CASSSSRFNQPQHF. CDR3 bases: TGTGCCAGCAGTTCGAGTCGCTTCAATCAGCCCCAGCATTTT.

V usage is TRBV7-2 and J usage is TRBJ1-2; TRBD1 agrees at 9 bases. The trim removed 4 bases at V and 8 bases at J, leaving 11 bases unmatched. The germline V gene encodes CDR1 SGHTA and CDR2 FQGNSA. CDR3 size: 15 residues. In DNA form, the CDR3 reads TGTGCCAGCAGCTGGGCCGGGACAGGGTCTGGAGGCTACACCTTC. It encodes CASSWAGTGSGGYTF.